This TCR beta chain came from a study of blood T cell repertoires in COVID-19. Across the whole study: The origin of the acute and convalescent COVID-19 samples was the United States, Italy and Spain. Sources were T cells, B-cell-depleted T cells, or PBMCs; the material itself was cDNA or gDNA.

As to this clone: The same CDR3 also results from other DNA sequences found in this sample.

The authors' processing: Estimated nucleated cell counts came from reference gene primer amplification. Assay: immunoSEQ multiplex PCR; the TCRdb copy retains only in-frame clones and omits some. That table is the source of V, J and clone size, and D and trimming were worked out from the DNA. The sample lists fewer than 200,000 clones, 80% to 90% occurring once. The V gene's germline CDR1 is GTSNPN and CDR2 SVGIG (reference sequence). This CDR3 contains 12 residues. Trimming left V 2 bases short and J 7 bases short, with 9 bases between. Sequencing used peripheral blood. The J gene is TRBJ1-5, the V gene TRBV30; D gene ambiguous. This TCR came from a man aged 50 or older with active or convalescent COVID-19. The CDR3 region is CAWSSGPQPQHF. CDR3 sequence (DNA): TGTGCCTGGAGTTCAGGTCCCCAGCCCCAGCATTTT.